This entry lists 11 T cell receptor beta chains sequenced from one sample in a study of T cells after yellow fever vaccination. From the 5' RACE reads, TCRdb called clonotypes with MiXCR, one entry per CDR3 protein. The sample yields a few hundred thousand distinct CDR3 sequences, under 15% seen once. The source was CD4+ T cells sorted from PBMCs, collected 45 days after the yellow fever booster vaccination. Receptors were obtained from a young man who received the YFV17D yellow fever vaccine.

This clonotype has a count of ten or more. The rearrangement joins TRBV6-5 to TRBJ2-5; TRBD1 is a possible D gene (6 bases). This CDR3 has 12 amino acids. V was shortened by 8 bases and J by 5 bases, with 12 bases between the two germline ends. Germline V gene data show CDR1 as MNHEY and CDR2 as SVGAGI. CDR3: CASSGVRETQYF. CDR3 bases: TGTGCCAGCTCAGGGGTCCGGGAGACCCAGTACTTC.

This sequence joins TRBV29-1 and TRBJ2-2, with D unresolved. Germline values: CDR1 SQVTM, CDR2 ANQGSEA. V lost 5 bases and J 4 bases, leaving 5 bases between the germline ends. The CDR3 has 11 residues. The CDR3, as DNA: TGCAGCGTTCGTGTCACCGGGGAGCTGTTTTTT. Protein sequence: CSVRVTGELFF.

The chain joins TRBV14 to TRBJ2-1; possibly TRBD2 for D (5 bases). V dropped 0 bases and J dropped 0 bases, with 18 bases sitting between them. CDR1 SGHDN and CDR2 FVKESK come from the germline V gene. The CDR3 length is 19 residues. The CDR3 nucleotides are TGTGCCAGCAGCCAAGAGGGAGTACGTCACCTAAGCTCCTACAATGAGCAGTTCTTC. Encoded protein: CASSQEGVRHLSSYNEQFF.

J is TRBJ2-1 and V is TRBV14; 14 bases match TRBD2. This CDR3 comprises 17 residues. Germline-derived CDR1 and CDR2 are SGHDN and FVKESK. V was pared by 0 bases and J by 8 bases, with 6 bases of the junction left unmatched. For the CDR3, the DNA is TGTGCCAGCAGCCAAGATGGGGGACTAGCGGGAGCCGATGAGCAGTTCTTC. This codes for CASSQDGGLAGADEQFF. Full variable domain (remainder filled in from reference TRBV14 and TRBJ2-1): EAGVTQFPSHSVIEKGQTVTLRCDPISGHDNLYWYRRVMGKEIKFLLHFVKESKQDESGMPNNRFLAERTGGTYSTLKVQPAELEDSGVYFCASSQDGGLAGADEQFFGPGTRLTVL.

This chain connects TRBV18 to TRBJ2-1; D unresolved. Trimming removed 0 bases at V and 7 bases at J, with 10 bases between. Germline values: CDR1 KGHSH, CDR2 LQKENI. The CDR3 has 14 residues. This chain's CDR3 is CASSPPSVRNEQFF. CDR3 coding DNA: TGTGCCAGCTCACCACCGAGTGTTCGTAATGAGCAGTTCTTC.

This clonotype was observed a few times. The DNA of the CDR3 is TGCAGTGCCCTAGCTGTTGTTTCCTTAGTAGAGACCCAGTACTTC. Protein product: CSALAVVSLVETQYF. The V call is TRBV20-1, the J call TRBJ2-5; maybe TRBD2 (5 bases). Germline CDR1 is DFQATT and CDR2 is SNEGSKA (reference sequence). The CDR3 length is 15 residues. V lost 6 bases and J 4 bases, leaving 21 bases between the germline ends.

V is TRBV6-1 and J is TRBJ2-3; D not resolved. The ends were cut back, 6 bases at V and 2 bases at J, with 12 bases in the middle. There are 14 residues in the CDR3. Germline values: CDR1 MNHNS, CDR2 SASEGT. The CDR3 nucleotides read TGTGCCAGCAGACGTCGGGCGCACACAGATACGCAGTATTTT. Protein product: CASRRRAHTDTQYF.

This rearrangement joins TRBV6-5 to TRBJ2-1; TRBD2 is a possible D gene (5 bases). V was clipped by 7 bases and J by 11 bases, with 18 bases between them. The CDR3 is 13 amino acids. The germline CDR1 and CDR2 sequences are MNHEY and SVGAGI. CDR3 DNA: TGTGCCAGCATTTTGCTCAACCGGGAAAAGCAGTTCTTC. It codes for CASILLNREKQFF.

The chain uses TRBV7-2 and TRBJ2-1; D uncertain. The V end was cut by 4 bases, the J end by 2 bases, with 9 bases between. Germline CDR1 and CDR2: SGHTA and FQGNSA. The CDR3 contains 14 residues. The CDR3: CASSSMITYNEQFF. In DNA, the CDR3 is TGTGCCAGCAGCTCCATGATCACCTACAATGAGCAGTTCTTC.

The chain has TRBV12-5 and TRBJ2-3; tentative D call: TRBD2 (6 bases). V lost 0 bases to trimming and J lost 4 bases, with 14 bases between them. This CDR3 contains 16 residues. The germline V gene has CDR1 LGHNT and CDR2 FRNRAP. The CDR3 loop is CASGLVRGKVSDTQYF. For the CDR3, the DNA is TGTGCTAGTGGTTTGGTTCGGGGGAAGGTGTCAGATACGCAGTATTTT.

Only a few counts were recorded for this clonotype. DNA of the CDR3: TGCAGTGCTCCTGTGCCGGGACAGGGAATCACAGATACGCAGTATTTT. Encoded protein: CSAPVPGQGITDTQYF. J is TRBJ2-3 and V is TRBV20-1; 9 bases agree with TRBD1. Unmatched junction bases numbered 11, after V lost 5 bases and J lost 2 bases. This CDR3 contains 16 residues. The germline V gene encodes CDR1 DFQATT and CDR2 SNEGSKA (reference sequence).